The T cell receptor beta chain under discussion was sequenced for a study of CD8 T cells in ankylosing spondylitis (dated 2017 in TCRdb). For context, the study as a whole: T cell receptor beta repertoires were profiled in healthy donors and ankylosing spondylitis patients so that disease-linked TCR variants could be found. The full study cohort was made up of under 30 ankylosing spondylitis patients and roughly 98 healthy donors. Peripheral blood was sampled, and synovial fluid was also collected from ankylosing spondylitis patients. Overall results and qualifications from the work: A CD8+ phenotype was shown by the disease-linked clones, which were found at relatively low frequencies in peripheral blood. Some motif variants were previously reported in synovial fluid and blood of reactive arthritis patients, suggesting common disease-initiation mechanisms. Blood from ankylosing spondylitis patients appeared to be characterized by a TCR beta motif made up of several highly homologous amino acid variants. The disease-linked clones were reported to be significantly enriched in matched synovial fluid samples from ankylosing spondylitis patients.

CDR3 length: 18 amino acids, cysteine to phenylalanine. The read is trimmed to its CDR3 DNA, 54 bases read in frame from base 1. For this chain, trimming is 8 bases at the V end and 1 base at the J end, and the number of junction bases without a gene match is 11. Looking up the germline V gene (reference sequence) yields CDR1 LNHNV and CDR2 YYDKDF. Worth noting for this clonotype: The specificity of this receptor is unknown. No base-level quality is on record; no much larger clone is a single base apart.

Sequencing was carried out with an Illumina HiSeq 2500. Quantitative 5'-RACE with molecular barcodes was used to prepare TCR beta libraries. The study's own analysis went as follows. A new computational method, built on a probabilistic model of VDJ rearrangement, was used to identify disease-linked TCR variants. TCRdb trimmed public reads at Q25 via fastp, called clones via MiXCR and kept in-frame beta chains. Merged by CDR3 protein, the rows form single entries marked with the most common genes and DNA. What appears here as the V and J calls and clone size reflects TCRdb's work, not the paper's. This sample has around 540,000 distinct CDR3 sequences in its table, and about an eighth of those were observed once. In total, the top ten clones hold about 6.5% of the sample.

This clonotype originated in a male donor with ankylosing spondylitis. The V and J genes are TRBV15 and TRBJ2-1; 13 nucleotides in the junction match TRBD2. Specimen: blood, either unsorted or a sorted T cell fraction (not recorded which). The DNA sequence follows: TGTGCCACCGAGCCGTGGACTAGCGGGAGACTTTCCTACAATGAGCAGTTCTTC. It encodes CATEPWTSGRLSYNEQFF.